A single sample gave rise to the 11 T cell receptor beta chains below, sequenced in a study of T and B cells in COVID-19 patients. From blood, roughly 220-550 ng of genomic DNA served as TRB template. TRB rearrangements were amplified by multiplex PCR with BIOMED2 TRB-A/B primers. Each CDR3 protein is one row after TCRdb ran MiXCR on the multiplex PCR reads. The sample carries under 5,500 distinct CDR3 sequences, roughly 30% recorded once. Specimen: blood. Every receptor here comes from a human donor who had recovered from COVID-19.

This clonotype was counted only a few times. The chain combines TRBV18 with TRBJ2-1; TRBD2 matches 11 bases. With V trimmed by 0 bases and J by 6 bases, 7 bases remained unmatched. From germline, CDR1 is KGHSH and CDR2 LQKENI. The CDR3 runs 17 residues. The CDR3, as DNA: TGTGCCAGCTCACCACCTTCACTAGCGGGGGCCGCCAATGAGCAGTTCTTC. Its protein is CASSPPSLAGAANEQFF.

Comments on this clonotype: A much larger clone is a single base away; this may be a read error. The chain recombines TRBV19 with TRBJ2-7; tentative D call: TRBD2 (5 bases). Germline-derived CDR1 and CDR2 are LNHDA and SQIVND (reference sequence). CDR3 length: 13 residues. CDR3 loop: CASRPSGRYDQYF. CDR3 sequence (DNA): TGTGCCAGTAGGCCCTCGGGGAGATACGATCAGTACTTC.

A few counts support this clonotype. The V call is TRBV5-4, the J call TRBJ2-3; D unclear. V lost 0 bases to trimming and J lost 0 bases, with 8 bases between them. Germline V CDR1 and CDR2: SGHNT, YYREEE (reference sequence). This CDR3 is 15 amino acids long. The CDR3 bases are TGTGCCAGCAGCTTGGAACAGAAGAGCACAGATACGCAGTATTTT. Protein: CASSLEQKSTDTQYF.

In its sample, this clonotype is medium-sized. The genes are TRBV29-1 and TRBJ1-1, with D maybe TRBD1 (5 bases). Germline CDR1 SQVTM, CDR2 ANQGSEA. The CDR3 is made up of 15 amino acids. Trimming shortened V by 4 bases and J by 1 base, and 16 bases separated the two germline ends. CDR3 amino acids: CSVGRGAGPNTEAFF. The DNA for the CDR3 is TGCAGCGTTGGGAGAGGGGCAGGTCCGAACACTGAAGCTTTCTTT. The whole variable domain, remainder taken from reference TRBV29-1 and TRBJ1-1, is SAVISQKPSRDICQRGTSLTIQCQVDSQVTMMFWYRQQPGQSLTLIATANQGSEATYESGFVIDKFPISRPNLTFSTLTVSNMSPEDSSIYLCSVGRGAGPNTEAFFGQGTRLTVV.

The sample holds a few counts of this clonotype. This chain's CDR3 is CASSESNRGEYQETQYF. As DNA, the CDR3 is TGTGCCAGCAGTGAAAGCAACAGGGGCGAGTACCAAGAGACCCAGTACTTC. The chain recombines TRBV6-2 or TRBV6-3 with TRBJ2-5; 7 nucleotides agree with TRBD1. Germline V lookup: CDR1 MNHEY, CDR2 SVGEGT. Trimming cost V 5 bases and J 0 bases; bases outside gene matches: 12. The CDR3 contains 17 residues.

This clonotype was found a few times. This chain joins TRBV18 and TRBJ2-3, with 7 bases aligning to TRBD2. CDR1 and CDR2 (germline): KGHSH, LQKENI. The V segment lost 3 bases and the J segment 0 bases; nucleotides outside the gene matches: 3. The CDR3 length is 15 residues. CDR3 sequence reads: CASSPLAESTDTQYF. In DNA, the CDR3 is TGTGCCAGCTCACCCCTAGCGGAGAGCACAGATACGCAGTATTTT.

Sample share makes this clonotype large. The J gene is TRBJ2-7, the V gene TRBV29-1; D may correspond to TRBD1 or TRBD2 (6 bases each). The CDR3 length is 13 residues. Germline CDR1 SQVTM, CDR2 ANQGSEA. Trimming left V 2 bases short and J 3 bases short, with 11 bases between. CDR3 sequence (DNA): TGCAGCGTTGAAAGGGGGGATCTCTACGAGCAGTACTTC. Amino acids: CSVERGDLYEQYF.

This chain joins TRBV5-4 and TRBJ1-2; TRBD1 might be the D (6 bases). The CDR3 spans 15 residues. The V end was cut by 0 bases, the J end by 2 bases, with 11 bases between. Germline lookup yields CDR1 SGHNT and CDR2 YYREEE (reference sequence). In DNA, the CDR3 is TGTGCCAGCAGCTTGGGAACAGGGAGGAACTATGGCTACACCTTC. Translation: CASSLGTGRNYGYTF.

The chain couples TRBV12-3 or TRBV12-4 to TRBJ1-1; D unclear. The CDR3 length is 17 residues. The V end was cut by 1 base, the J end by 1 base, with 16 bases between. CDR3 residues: CASSLGRLDGWNTEAFF. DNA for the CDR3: TGTGCCAGCAGTTTAGGTAGGTTGGACGGGTGGAACACTGAAGCTTTCTTT.

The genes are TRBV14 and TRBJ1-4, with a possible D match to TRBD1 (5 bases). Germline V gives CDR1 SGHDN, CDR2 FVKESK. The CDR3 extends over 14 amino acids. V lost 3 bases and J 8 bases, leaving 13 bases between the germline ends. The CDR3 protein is CASSQGQGREKLFF. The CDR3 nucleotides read TGTGCCAGCAGCCAGGGGCAGGGACGAGAAAAACTGTTTTTT.

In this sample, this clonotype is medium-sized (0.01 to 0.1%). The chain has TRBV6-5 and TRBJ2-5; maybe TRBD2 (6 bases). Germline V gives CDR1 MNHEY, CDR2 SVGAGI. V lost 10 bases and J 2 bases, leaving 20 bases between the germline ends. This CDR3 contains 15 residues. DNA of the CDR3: TGTGCCACAACCGGTAGGAGCGGGCCTCAAGAGACCCAGTACTTC. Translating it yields CATTGRSGPQETQYF.